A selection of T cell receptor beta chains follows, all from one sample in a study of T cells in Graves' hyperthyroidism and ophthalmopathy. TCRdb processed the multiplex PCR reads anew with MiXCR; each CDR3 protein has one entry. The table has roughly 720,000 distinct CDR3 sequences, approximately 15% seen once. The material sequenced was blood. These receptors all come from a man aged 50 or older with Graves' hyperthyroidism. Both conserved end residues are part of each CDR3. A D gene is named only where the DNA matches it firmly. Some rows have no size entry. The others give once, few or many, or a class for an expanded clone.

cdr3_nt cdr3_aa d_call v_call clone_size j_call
TGTGCCTGGAGTCCGACTAGATTCCACGAGCAGTACTTC CAWSPTRFHEQYF . TRBV30 many TRBJ2-7
TGTGCCACCAGTGATTTGGGGACAGGGGGCCTGGGTGAGCAGTTCTTC CATSDLGTGGLGEQFF TRBD1 TRBV24-1 . TRBJ2-1
TGTGCCAGCAGTTTTGGGACTAGCGGGAGGGCCGGATATGAGCAGTTCTTC CASSFGTSGRAGYEQFF TRBD2 TRBV27 . TRBJ2-1
TGTGCCAGCAGCTTGGGCCAACTAGCGGGGGTCCTTTACGAGCAGTACTTC CASSLGQLAGVLYEQYF TRBD2 TRBV11-2 many TRBJ2-7
TGCGCCAGCAGCCCGGGACAGGGGGCGCGAGGGCAGTATTTT CASSPGQGARGQYF TRBD1 TRBV5-1 few TRBJ2-3
TGCGCCAGCAGTTTCCGCGAAAGCTCCTACGAGCAGTACTTC CASSFRESSYEQYF . TRBV28 many TRBJ2-7
TGTGCCACCAGTGGTACGGGACTAGCGGGAGTGTCGGATGAGCAGTTCTTC CATSGTGLAGVSDEQFF TRBD2 TRBV24-1 few TRBJ2-1
TGTGCCAGCAATCTGGACAGGGCTGGAAACACCATATATTTT CASNLDRAGNTIYF TRBD1 TRBV2 many TRBJ1-3
TGTGCCAGCAGGGACGGGGCATTCGGGGAGCTGTTTTTT CASRDGAFGELFF . TRBV2 many TRBJ2-2
TGCAGTGCTAGAGCTCTAGCGGGAGGGGCTTTTTACGAGCAGTACTTC CSARALAGGAFYEQYF TRBD2 TRBV20-1 few TRBJ2-7
TGTGCCACCAGTGACGGCGGCTCAGAGCAGTTCTTC CATSDGGSEQFF . TRBV24-1 . TRBJ2-1
TGTGCCAGCAGCTCGCGCCCGGCTGGCGACAATGAGCAGTTCTTC CASSSRPAGDNEQFF . TRBV7-3 many TRBJ2-1
TGTGCCAGCAGTTACAACTACCTCCCAACCGGGGAGCTGTTTTTT CASSYNYLPTGELFF . TRBV6-5 . TRBJ2-2
TGTGCCAGCAGCCAAGAGCCGGGACTAGTGCAAGAGACCCAGTACTTC CASSQEPGLVQETQYF TRBD2 TRBV4-2 many TRBJ2-5
TGTGCCAGCAGCCCCATGAATATACAGGGGCCCTCATCTAAGCGGTTCTTC CASSPMNIQGPSSKRFF TRBD1 TRBV9 . TRBJ2-1